This T cell receptor (beta chain) was identified in a study of blood T cell repertoires in COVID-19. At the level of the study: Acute and convalescent COVID-19 samples came from the United States, Italy and Spain.

Generated by immunoSEQ multiplex PCR, the TCRdb table keeps only in-frame clones and is missing some. This repertoire shows about 270,000 clones, 80% to 90% found once; its top ten account for 2% to 3%. The source is a woman aged 18 to 35 who had recovered from COVID-19. Sequencing was done on a sample of PBMCs or T cells enriched from blood (not recorded which).

The CDR3 region has the DNA TGTGCCAGCAAGACGGACAGAAACAGATATGGCTACACCTTC. Encoded protein: CASKTDRNRYGYTF. The chain has TRBV2 and TRBJ1-2; weak D call: TRBD1 (6 bases). Trimming cost V 7 bases and J 5 bases, with 17 bases left between them. This CDR3 is 14 amino acids long. From germline, CDR1 is SNHLY and CDR2 FYNNEI.